This T cell receptor (beta chain) was documented in a study of T cells in tuberculosis. Background on the study: Sequenced TCRs come from CD1B-GMM tetramer-binding T cells.

Assay used: immunoSEQ multiplex PCR; TCRdb lists only in-frame clones, some missing. The data contain 60,000 or so clones, 81% of them singletons. V was shortened by 0 bases and J by 5 bases, with 13 bases between the two germline ends. Germline V gene lookup returns CDR1 MNHNY and CDR2 SVGAGI (reference sequence). The CDR3 covers 15 residues. After thawing and overnight rest, PBMC were stained with GMM-loaded CD1B tetramer, viability dye and anti-CD3 for sorting. The CD1B tetramers carried C32 glucose monomycolate purified from Rhodococcus equi. Each donor contributed 95,000 to 100,000 sorted tetramer-negative cells.

The source of this sequence is an adult woman with latent tuberculosis. Sequenced material: CD1b-GMM tetramer-negative cells sorted from PBMCs. V gene TRBV6-6 combines with J gene TRBJ1-1; perhaps TRBD1 as D (5 bases). The DNA for the CDR3 is TGTGCCAGCAGTTACTCGTCGGGGGTAAAAACTGAAGCTTTCTTT. This sequence encodes CASSYSSGVKTEAFF.